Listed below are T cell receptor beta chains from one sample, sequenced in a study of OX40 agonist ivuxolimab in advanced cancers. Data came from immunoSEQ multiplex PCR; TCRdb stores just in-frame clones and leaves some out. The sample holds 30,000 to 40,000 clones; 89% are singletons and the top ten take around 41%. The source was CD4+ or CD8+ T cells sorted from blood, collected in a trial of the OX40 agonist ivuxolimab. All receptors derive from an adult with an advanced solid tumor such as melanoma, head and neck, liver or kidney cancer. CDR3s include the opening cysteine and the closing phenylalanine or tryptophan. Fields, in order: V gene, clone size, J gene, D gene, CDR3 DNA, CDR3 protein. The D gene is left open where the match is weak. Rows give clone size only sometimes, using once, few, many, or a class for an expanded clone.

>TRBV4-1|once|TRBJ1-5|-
TGCGCCAGCAGCCAAGGAGGGGGAAACAATCAGCCCCAGCATTTT
CASSQGGGNNQPQHF
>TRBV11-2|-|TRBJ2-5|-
TGTGCCAGCAGCTACGACGGAACCCAGTACTTC
CASSYDGTQYF
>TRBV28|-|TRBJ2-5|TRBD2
TGTGCCAGCAGTTTGGTGCGGGGGGAGACCCAGTACTTC
CASSLVRGETQYF
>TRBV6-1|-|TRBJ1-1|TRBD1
TGTGCCAGCAGTGAAGGACAGGGAGCTTTCTTT
CASSEGQGAFF
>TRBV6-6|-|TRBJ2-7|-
TGTGCCAGCAGTTGGGACGGACAGTTGAGGACCCACGAGCAGTACTTC
CASSWDGQLRTHEQYF
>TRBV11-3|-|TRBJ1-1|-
TGTGCCAGCAGCTTAGCAGGGGCCAACACTGAAGCTTTCTTT
CASSLAGANTEAFF
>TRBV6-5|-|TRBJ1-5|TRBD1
TGTGCCAGCACCCCCGACAGGGCTAGCAATCAGCCCCAGCATTTT
CASTPDRASNQPQHF
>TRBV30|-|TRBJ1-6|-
TGTGCCTGGAGTTTGGGGAGTAGAACACCCCTCCACTTT
CAWSLGSRTPLHF
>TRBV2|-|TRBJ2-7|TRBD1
TGTGCCAGCAGTGAATACGGGACAGCCGACTACGAGCAGTACTTC
CASSEYGTADYEQYF
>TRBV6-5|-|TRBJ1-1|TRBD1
TGTGCCAGCAGTGCCCCGGGACAGGCTTCAGCTTTCTTT
CASSAPGQASAFF
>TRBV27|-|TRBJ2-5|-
TGTGCCAGCAGCCCCCAGGGTCTGGAGACCCAGTACTTC
CASSPQGLETQYF
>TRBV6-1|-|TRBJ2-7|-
TGTGCCAGCAGTGAAGTGCTAGGGCAATACGAGCAGTACTTC
CASSEVLGQYEQYF
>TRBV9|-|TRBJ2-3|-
TGTGCCAGCAGCCCATGGGGAAACACAGATACGCAGTATTTT
CASSPWGNTDTQYF
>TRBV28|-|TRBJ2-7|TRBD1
TGTGCCAGCAGCGCCACCGGGACAGGGGAGGTCGAGCAGTACTTC
CASSATGTGEVEQYF
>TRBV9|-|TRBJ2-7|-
TGTGCCAGCAGCGTAGCTGGAGGGGCCGTTTACGAGCAGTACTTC
CASSVAGGAVYEQYF
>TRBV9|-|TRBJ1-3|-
TGTGCCAGCAGCGTAGTTGGTGGGGCTCATGGAAACACCATATATTTT
CASSVVGGAHGNTIYF
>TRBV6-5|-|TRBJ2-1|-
TGTGCCAGCAGTTACGCCCATGCCGGGACTGGGGAGCAGTTCTTC
CASSYAHAGTGEQFF
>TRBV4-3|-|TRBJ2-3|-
TGCGCCAGCAGCCAAGATCGGGGACCTGCGTTTGGCACAGATACGCAGTATTTT
CASSQDRGPAFGTDTQYF
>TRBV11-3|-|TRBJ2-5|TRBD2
TGTGCCAGCAGCCCTAGCGGGGGAGGGGGGGAGACCCAGTACTTC
CASSPSGGGGETQYF
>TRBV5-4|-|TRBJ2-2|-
TGTGCCAGCAGCTTGGACACCGGGGAGCTGTTTTTT
CASSLDTGELFF
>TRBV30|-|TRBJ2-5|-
TGTGCCTGGAGCTCGTGGGGCAGCGGAGAAGAGACCCAGTACTTC
CAWSSWGSGEETQYF
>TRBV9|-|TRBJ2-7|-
TGTGCCAGCAGCGTTCGGGCCGATAGGGGGAACCTATACGAGCAGTACTTC
CASSVRADRGNLYEQYF
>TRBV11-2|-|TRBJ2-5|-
TGTGCCAGCAGGGGGACGGGCCAAGAGACCCAGTACTTC
CASRGTGQETQYF
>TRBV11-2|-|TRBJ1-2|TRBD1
TGTGCCAGCAGCTTAGATTCAACAGGGGGCGTCTATGGCTACACCTTC
CASSLDSTGGVYGYTF
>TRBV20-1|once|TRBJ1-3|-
TGCAGTGCTAGAAAGGAGACCATATATTTT
CSARKETIYF
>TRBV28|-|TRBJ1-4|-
TGTGCCAGCAGCCTGAGGCAGCCGGGCAATGAAAAACTGTTTTTT
CASSLRQPGNEKLFF
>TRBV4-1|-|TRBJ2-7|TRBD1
TGCGCCAGCAGCTACCGGGACAGGGGCTCCTACGAGCAGTACTTC
CASSYRDRGSYEQYF
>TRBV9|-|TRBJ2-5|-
TGTGCCAGCAGCCCCGGGGTGGGCGCCCAAGAGACCCAGTACTTC
CASSPGVGAQETQYF
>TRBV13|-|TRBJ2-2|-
TGTGCCAGCAGCCAAATAGGGGGCGGGAGCACCGGGGAGCTGTTTTTT
CASSQIGGGSTGELFF
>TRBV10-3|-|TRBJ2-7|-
TGTGCCATCAGTGATGGTCGGGACGAGCAGTACTTC
CAISDGRDEQYF
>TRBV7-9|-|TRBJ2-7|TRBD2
TGTGCCAGCAGCTTAGTCGGAGCGGGGGTCTCCTACGAGCAGTACTTC
CASSLVGAGVSYEQYF
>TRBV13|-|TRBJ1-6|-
TGTGCCAGCAGCGCCGAGGGGATCTCCTATAATTCACCCCTCCACTTT
CASSAEGISYNSPLHF
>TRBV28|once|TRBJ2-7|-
TGTGCCAGCAGTTTAGTAAGGTATGAGCAGTACTTC
CASSLVRYEQYF
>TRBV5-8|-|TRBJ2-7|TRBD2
TGTGCCAGCAGCTTGTGGGGCGGGGGTTTCTACGAGCAGTACTTC
CASSLWGGGFYEQYF
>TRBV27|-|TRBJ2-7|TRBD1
TGTGCCGCCGGGACAGGGGGCGTGTACGAGCAGTACTTC
CAAGTGGVYEQYF
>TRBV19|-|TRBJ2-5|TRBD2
TGTGCCAGTACAAGCGGGGGGCACCAAGAGACCCAGTACTTC
CASTSGGHQETQYF
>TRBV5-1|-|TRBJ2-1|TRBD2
TGCGCCAGCAGCCGAGGGACTAGCGGGGGGGCTGTCTCCTACAATGAGCAGTTCTTC
CASSRGTSGGAVSYNEQFF